Below, one TCR beta chain is given with its context. The antigen remains undetermined. The V end lost 7 bases, the J end lost 4 bases, and 13 bases lay between the germline ends. CDR1 is SQVTM and CDR2 is ANQGSEA in the germline V gene. This CDR3 comprises 12 residues. TCR beta libraries were prepared from cDNA with unique molecular identifiers. Hundreds of thousands of cDNA molecules came from roughly 0.93 to 9.6 million T cells. TCRdb reprocessed the PCR reads with MiXCR, giving one entry per CDR3 protein. The sample includes 750,000 to 950,000 distinct CDR3 sequences, roughly 58% of them seen just once. This sample stems from a study of post-analysis software for immune sequencing data. General observations from the study: Controls' normalized Chao1 diversity significantly exceeded that of multiple sclerosis patients. In patients, TRBV5-6, TRBV5-1 and TRBV20-1 belonged to roughly 5 TRBV segments found more frequently than in controls.

The chain combines TRBV29-1 with TRBJ2-5; D possibly corresponds to TRBD2 (5 bases). Sequencing was carried out using blood. The receptor was derived from a girl aged 5 to 17 with multiple sclerosis. The CDR3, as DNA: TGCAGCGCGAACGGGGATCGAGAGACCCAGTACTTC. Translated, it gives CSANGDRETQYF. Based on the CDR3 plus reference TRBV29-1 and TRBJ2-5, the full variable domain is SAVISQKPSRDICQRGTSLTIQCQVDSQVTMMFWYRQQPGQSLTLIATANQGSEATYESGFVIDKFPISRPNLTFSTLTVSNMSPEDSSIYLCSANGDRETQYFGPGTRLLVL.